Here is one TCR beta chain with its context. In the authors' workflow: Reference gene primer amplification gave estimated nucleated cell counts. The table came from immunoSEQ multiplex PCR; TCRdb's copy has only in-frame clones and leaves some out. V and J calls plus clone size are reproduced from that table; the DNA served to infer D and trimming. The table lists approximately 140,000 clones, 80% to 90% of them singletons. The data stem from a study of blood T cell repertoires in COVID-19. Study details: Samples of COVID-19 (acute and convalescent) were obtained from the United States, Italy and Spain. The analysed material was cDNA or gDNA that came from T cells, B-cell-depleted T cells, or PBMCs.

This CDR3 has 14 residues. V trimming: 2 bases; J trimming: 5 bases; junction bases outside the gene matches: 6. Germline V lookup: CDR1 SQVTM, CDR2 ANQGSEA. Seattle patients were enrolled while actively infected and followed longitudinally. The receptor was isolated from an older woman with COVID-19, enrolled during active disease. The chain recombines TRBV29-1 with TRBJ1-2; 9 bases map to TRBD1. The sequencing input was peripheral blood. DNA of the CDR3: TGCAGCGTTGAACCGGACAGGGGATTTTATGGCTACACCTTC. Amino acids: CSVEPDRGFYGYTF.